This T cell receptor beta chain was retrieved from a study of cytomegalovirus exposure and HLA in healthy donors. Study summary: Around 85 million unique TCR sequences came from HLA-typed donors in an early release.

60 Vbeta and 13 Jbeta primers were used in PCR. Sequenced by immunoSEQ multiplex PCR; TCRdb stores in-frame clones only, minus some. This sample's clone table lists under 200,000 clones. Germline assignment: CDR1 SGHRS and CDR2 YFSETQ. This CDR3 has 14 residues. V dropped 5 bases and J dropped 0 bases, with 9 bases sitting between them. This rearrangement joins TRBV5-1 to TRBJ1-3; D call uncertain. Sample: PBMCs. The clonotype was recovered from a man aged 25 to 40 in good health and CMV-seronegative. Here the CDR3 reads CASRQTNSGNTIYF. CDR3 sequence (DNA): TGCGCCAGCAGACAGACCAACTCTGGAAACACCATATATTTT.